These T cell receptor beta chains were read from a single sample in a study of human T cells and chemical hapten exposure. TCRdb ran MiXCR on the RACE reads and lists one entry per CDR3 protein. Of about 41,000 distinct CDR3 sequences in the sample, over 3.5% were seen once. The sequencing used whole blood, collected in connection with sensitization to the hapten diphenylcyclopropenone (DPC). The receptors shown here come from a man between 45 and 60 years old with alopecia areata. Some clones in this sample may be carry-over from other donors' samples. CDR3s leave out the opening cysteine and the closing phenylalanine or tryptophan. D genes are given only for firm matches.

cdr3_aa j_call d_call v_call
ATSTPGQGDDEQF TRBJ2-1 TRBD1 TRBV15
ASRGLAETSYEQY TRBJ2-7 TRBD2 TRBV28
ASSYGGELF TRBJ2-2 . TRBV27
ASSPPGQRSNQPQH TRBJ1-5 . TRBV18
ASYSGEGEQF TRBJ2-1 TRBD2 TRBV27
ASTWGNTGELF TRBJ2-2 . TRBV6-2/TRBV6-3
ASTRGHDEQF TRBJ2-1 . TRBV19
ASSLSIGGLSANEKLF TRBJ1-4 . TRBV27
ASSLDGREGTEAF TRBJ1-1 . TRBV5-1
SAREPSPGLATDTQY TRBJ2-3 TRBD2 TRBV20-1
ASSQNRGIGGANVLT TRBJ2-6 TRBD1 TRBV3-1
ASSSGQYGTQY TRBJ2-3 . TRBV12-3/TRBV12-4
ASSQRDYSYEQY TRBJ2-7 TRBD2 TRBV3-1
ASSRTSEVGKF TRBJ2-1 TRBD2 TRBV19
ASSPLAGGEAF TRBJ1-1 . TRBV7-2
ASSLVLAGDEQY TRBJ2-7 TRBD2 TRBV5-1
ASSPTEYSYEQY TRBJ2-7 . TRBV7-2
ASSLYGVQDTEAF TRBJ1-1 . TRBV19
SAPLSGRASDTQY TRBJ2-3 TRBD2 TRBV20-1
ASSLVTAQETQY TRBJ2-5 . TRBV5-6
ASSLSGSSNEQF TRBJ2-1 . TRBV28
SVTSRVQEAF TRBJ1-1 . TRBV29-1
ASSQEERGGYT TRBJ1-2 . TRBV4-2
SARDGLVSSVDEQF TRBJ2-1 TRBD2 TRBV20-1
SGRVIAGGFEQF TRBJ2-1 TRBD2 TRBV29-1
ASSYSGQTEAF TRBJ1-1 . TRBV6-6
ASSPDRDSNYGYT TRBJ1-2 TRBD1 TRBV23-1
ASSLSPGNPGANVLT TRBJ2-6 . TRBV5-1
ASSLSSGRRGTEAF TRBJ1-1 . TRBV28
SARNSGRGF TRBJ2-1 TRBD2 TRBV20-1
ASTLSGANVLT TRBJ2-6 . TRBV12-3/TRBV12-4
ASRRTAQETQY TRBJ2-5 . TRBV28
SARADRAQPQH TRBJ1-5 TRBD1 TRBV20-1
SAGWGTGELF TRBJ2-2 . TRBV29-1
ASSQRQGPENTEAF TRBJ1-1 TRBD1 TRBV3-1
ASRNRTSGTGELF TRBJ2-2 TRBD2 TRBV10-2
ASSIGAFEQY TRBJ2-7 . TRBV28
ASSLRARVTDTQY TRBJ2-3 . TRBV27
ASSLALGQETQY TRBJ2-5 . TRBV7-9
SARDHPAPGLGYSEAF TRBJ1-1 . TRBV20-1
ASSLGGAGEKLF TRBJ1-4 . TRBV7-2
SAELQGAGYEQY TRBJ2-7 TRBD1 TRBV29-1
ASSQVFGPPGAF TRBJ1-1 . TRBV4-1
ASSSKTFGTEYGYT TRBJ1-2 . TRBV7-9
ASIKETRQNIQY TRBJ2-4 . TRBV2
ASSSRRAGGTYEQY TRBJ2-7 . TRBV28
ASSFRQGDEQY TRBJ2-7 TRBD1 TRBV5-1
ASTTTGALYGYT TRBJ1-2 TRBD1 TRBV28
ATSGGLETQY TRBJ2-5 . TRBV24-1
ASSTGQGTYGYT TRBJ1-2 TRBD1 TRBV19
AISGLAGDTDTQY TRBJ2-3 TRBD2 TRBV10-3
SASPEYEQY TRBJ2-7 . TRBV20-1
ASSLSGQANEKLF TRBJ1-4 . TRBV28
AISEEPTNSPLH TRBJ1-6 . TRBV10-3